This record covers a single T cell receptor (delta chain). The antigen it binds to is not known. TCRdb's protein, taken from a much larger clone, differs from this DNA's translation at residue 6, likely owing to a read error; the protein displayed comes from the DNA. Library creation used multiplex PCR. The sample was run on an Illumina MiSeq. Both TCR gamma (TRG) and TCR delta (TRD) chains were sequenced from each sorted gammadelta T cell sample. On the authors' methods: The repertoire analyses used clonotype tree plots, the accumulated frequency of the top 20 clonotypes, and diversity index (DI) and D75 metrics. With CATT, TCRdb called clones again from the public reads; duplicate DNA rows were later joined. TCRdb, not the original authors, processed these V and J calls. Recorded for this sample are tens of thousands of delta-chain clones; around 2% of them occurred a single time. The ten top clones hold around 22% of the sample.

This sample is part of a study of γδ T cells in repeated Plasmodium falciparum infection (dated by TCRdb to the early 2020s). Concerning the study at large: The natural-infection arm enrolled Malian children exposed to intense seasonal malaria transmission, compared against age and gender matched Australian children. Roughly 5 malaria-naive U.S. adults underwent four controlled human malaria infections by bites from P. falciparum NF54-infected Anopheles stephensi mosquitoes over approximately 600 days. Samples were collected from controlled-infection subjects at baseline, immediately before selected infections, and 21 days after each infection. Malian gammadelta TCR repertoires were analysed cross-sectionally during no-transmission periods and were analysed longitudinally across acute febrile malaria episodes. The study examined how repeated Plasmodium falciparum infection shapes the human gammadelta T cell repertoire, using natural infection in Mali and controlled human malaria infection. The paper's findings and limits, for the study overall: Analysis of inter-individual variability in gammadelta T cell responses was limited by the small size of the controlled-infection cohort. Generalizability was limited because the Malian cohort was drawn from a small rural village of predominantly one ethnic group.

The source material was gamma-delta T cells from blood. This TCR derives from a pool of human donors (malaria-infected and uninfected, not separated).

The DNA sequence is given as TGTGCTCTTGGGGTTCGAGGGTGGCTCCTACTTCGTACTTCGTACACCGATAAACTCATCTTT. It translates as CALGVRGWLLLRTSYTDKLIF. This receptor chain uses TRDV1 and TRDJ1; TRDD2 could be the D gene, as 6 bases match. The J gene was missing in TCRdb and was found by matching the end of the DNA to germline. The germline V gene encodes CDR1 TSWWSYY and CDR2 QGS. The germline ends are 30 bases apart after V is trimmed by 4 bases and J by 0 bases. Reading from cysteine to phenylalanine, the CDR3 counts 21 amino acids. Kept here is only the CDR3 DNA, which spans 63 bases and is read in frame from base 1.